Each of the 13 T cell receptor beta chains below was sequenced from the same sample in a study of T cell responses to AZD1222 COVID-19 vaccine. Clones were read by immunoSEQ multiplex PCR, and TCRdb kept only the in-frame ones, dropping some. The repertoire has tens of thousands of clones, 70% to 85% of them found once; the top ten carry 20%. Source: peripheral blood, taken on day 0 of AZD1222 vaccination. These receptors all stem from an adult in good health.

The V call is TRBV19, the J call TRBJ2-7; D is perhaps TRBD1 (6 bases). The CDR3 covers 13 residues. Looked up from germline, CDR1 is LNHDA and CDR2 is SQIVND (reference sequence). Trimming took 10 bases from V and 5 from J, leaving 18 bases between them. This CDR3 reads CATTPPNRDEQYF. As DNA, the CDR3 is TGTGCCACTACCCCCCCAAACAGGGACGAGCAGTACTTC.

The J gene is TRBJ1-2, the V gene TRBV6-5; D is perhaps TRBD1 (5 bases). From germline, CDR1 is MNHEY and CDR2 SVGAGI. V was clipped by 7 bases and J by 1 base, with 16 bases between them. The CDR3 is 15 amino acids. The CDR3: CASNSRAQINYGYTF. DNA of the CDR3: TGTGCCAGCAACTCCAGGGCTCAGATTAACTATGGCTACACCTTC.

The chain joins TRBV28 to TRBJ1-1; D is uncertain. Between the trimmed V and J ends, which lost 1 base and 9 bases, there was a span of 12 bases. The CDR3 runs 13 residues. The germline V gene has CDR1 MDHEN and CDR2 SYDVKM. The CDR3 DNA follows: TGTGCCAGCAGTTTATCGGGCAGGCCCAAAGCTTTCTTT. Protein: CASSLSGRPKAFF.

The chain recombines TRBV11-2 with TRBJ1-1; D remains ambiguous. CDR3 size: 13 residues. The ends were cut back, 5 bases at V and 1 base at J, with 8 bases in the middle. Per the germline V gene, CDR1 is SGHAT and CDR2 is FQNNGV. The CDR3 region has the DNA TGTGCCAGCAGCCCAGACACGAACACTGAAGCTTTCTTT. Amino acid sequence: CASSPDTNTEAFF.

V and J are TRBV5-5 and TRBJ2-5; D is possibly TRBD2 (5 bases). The CDR3 sequence is 15 residues long. CDR1 SGHKS and CDR2 YYEKEE come from the germline V gene (reference sequence). Trimming shortened V by 0 bases and J by 5 bases, and 14 bases separated the two germline ends. For the CDR3, the DNA is TGTGCCAGCAGCTTGGGGCAGCGGCTGGCGGAGACCCAGTACTTC. This sequence encodes CASSLGQRLAETQYF.

V and J are TRBV6-4 and TRBJ2-1; TRBD2 matches at 9 bases. Losses at the gene ends were 7 bases for V and 6 bases for J; bases not matched to a gene: 7. Germline values: CDR1 MRHNA, CDR2 SNTAGT. The length of the CDR3 is 14 residues. The CDR3 loop is CASTPGAGGNEQFF. CDR3 DNA sequence: TGTGCCAGCACCCCCGGAGCGGGAGGCAATGAGCAGTTCTTC.

This chain links TRBV5-1 with TRBJ1-1; the match to TRBD1 covers 10 bases. The germline gives CDR1 SGHRS, CDR2 YFSETQ. Unmatched junction bases numbered 6, after V lost 2 bases and J lost 5 bases. This CDR3 spans 15 amino acids. CDR3 sequence reads: CASSFGGTGVTEAFF. In nucleotides, the CDR3 is TGCGCCAGCAGCTTTGGCGGGACAGGGGTGACTGAAGCTTTCTTT.

DNA of the CDR3: TGCGCCAGCAGCTTGGGAACGAACACTGAAGCTTTCTTT. The encoded protein is CASSLGTNTEAFF. This chain connects TRBV5-1 to TRBJ1-1; no clear D. Trimming took 0 bases from V and 1 from J, leaving 4 bases between them. Germline-derived CDR1 and CDR2 are SGHRS and YFSETQ. The CDR3 loop spans 13 amino acids.

This clone was counted a single time. The J gene is TRBJ2-5, the V gene TRBV28; D might be TRBD1 or TRBD2, each matching 5 bases. Deletions cut 5 bases from V and 4 bases from J, with 20 bases between. The CDR3 is made up of 16 amino acids. Germline lookup yields CDR1 MDHEN and CDR2 SYDVKM. CDR3 DNA sequence: TGTGCCAGCAGTCCTATGGGCCGGGGCTCCGGAGAGACCCAGTACTTC. Protein: CASSPMGRGSGETQYF.

The chain recombines TRBV6-5 with TRBJ2-7, with 10 bases aligning to TRBD2. CDR3 size: 15 residues. With V trimmed by 6 bases and J by 3 bases, 8 bases remained unmatched. The germline CDR1 and CDR2 sequences are MNHEY and SVGAGI. The CDR3 DNA reads as TGTGCCAGCAGGGCCACTAGCGGGGTTTACTACGAGCAGTACTTC. This gives the protein CASRATSGVYYEQYF.

This clone appeared a few times. The rearrangement uses TRBV29-1 and TRBJ2-7; 7 bases line up with TRBD2. CDR1 and CDR2 (germline): SQVTM, ANQGSEA. Losses at the gene ends were 6 bases for V and 6 bases for J; bases not matched to a gene: 11. The CDR3 consists of 13 residues. The CDR3 reads CSVRLAGVSEQYF. Written as DNA, the CDR3 is TGCAGCGTGCGATTGGCGGGAGTGAGCGAGCAGTACTTC.

The chain combines TRBV27 with TRBJ2-2; 8 nucleotides agree with TRBD2. V was clipped by 3 bases and J by 5 bases; unmatched bases: 5. Germline V CDR1 and CDR2: MNHEY, SMNVEV (reference sequence). The CDR3 runs to 15 residues. As DNA, the CDR3 is TGTGCCAGCAGTTTTCGGCTAGCGGGTACCGGGGAGCTGTTTTTT. It encodes CASSFRLAGTGELFF.

This clone has just one count. The chain carries TRBV3-1 (or the pseudogene TRBV3-2) and TRBJ2-2; 13 positions match TRBD2. The V and J ends lost 1 base and 6 bases, in that order; junction bases with no gene match: 8. In germline, CDR1 is LGHDT, CDR2 YNNKEL (reference sequence). The CDR3 length is 18 residues. The DNA of the CDR3 is TGTGCCAGCAGCCAAGGTGTGACTAGCGGGAGGAAGGCCGGGGAGCTGTTTTTT. Its protein product is CASSQGVTSGRKAGELFF.